This TCR beta chain emerged from a study of human T cells and chemical hapten exposure. Germline V lookup: CDR1 LNHDA, CDR2 SQIVND (reference sequence). V gave up 6 bases and J gave up 4 bases, with 12 bases separating them. The length of the CDR3 is 13 residues. MiXCR was run by TCRdb on the RACE reads, yielding one entry per CDR3 protein. The sample has approximately 80,000 distinct CDR3 sequences, 7% to 8% seen once; the top ten hold around 1.5%. Time point denoted: patch test 1, 2 weeks after DPC sensitization. Treatment defined: therapeutic diphenylcyclopropenone sensitization with weekly scalp DPC. From whole blood left unfractionated, total RNA was extracted. To note about this clonotype: What it binds is unknown.

General study results and limits: Healthy individuals' immune responses may differ from those of donors, who had alopecia.

This TCR was recovered from a woman in her twenties or thirties with alopecia areata. Some clones in this sample may be carry-over from other donors' samples. The chain combines TRBV19 with TRBJ1-2; D is ambiguous. The sample consisted of whole blood, taken in connection with sensitization to the hapten diphenylcyclopropenone (DPC). The CDR3 protein is CASRSDRIYGYTF. Written as DNA, the CDR3 is TGTGCCAGTAGGAGTGACCGAATCTATGGCTACACCTTC. Using reference TRBV19 and TRBJ1-2 for the parts outside the CDR3, the full variable domain is DGGITQSPKYLFRKEGQNVTLSCEQNLNHDAMYWYRQDPGQGLRLIYYSQIVNDFQKGDIAEGYSVSREKKESFPLTVTSAQKNPTAFYLCASRSDRIYGYTFGSGTRLTVV.